A single sample is the source of the 11 T cell receptor beta chains below, sequenced in a study of tumor and adjacent non-tumor tissue in lung cancer. The template was RNA from unsorted bulk tissue. A modified ARM-PCR protocol with three rounds of nested PCR amplified TCRbeta. TCRdb reprocessed the multiplex PCR reads via MiXCR and lists one record per CDR3 protein. The sample consists of just over 200,000 distinct CDR3 sequences, roughly 70% of them appearing once. The source material was lung tumor tissue. Receptor source: a man aged 55 to 70 with non-small cell lung cancer.

As regards this clonotype: The junction shows a germline mismatch at one end, possibly a read error. The chain couples TRBV6-6 to TRBJ1-1; D unclear. This CDR3 contains 13 residues. Germline V lookup: CDR1 MNHNY, CDR2 SVGAGI (reference sequence). The CDR3 region is CTSSYAKNTEAFF. The DNA for the CDR3 is TGTACCAGCAGTTACGCGAAAAACACTGAAGCTTTCTTT.

The table lists this clonotype with a few counts. This chain connects TRBV20-1 to TRBJ2-7, with D tentatively TRBD1 or TRBD2 (5 bases each). Germline CDR1 is DFQATT and CDR2 is SNEGSKA (reference sequence). Trimming took off 0 bases at V and 0 bases at J, with 12 bases between the two ends. The CDR3 consists of 15 residues. CDR3 loop: CSARESGRDSYEQYF. The CDR3 bases are TGCAGTGCTAGAGAGTCGGGACGGGACTCCTACGAGCAGTACTTC.

A remark on this clonotype: This may be a read error: a much more frequent sequence differs by one nucleotide. The V call is TRBV4-3, the J call TRBJ2-1, with 9 bases fitting TRBD2. The CDR3 spans 15 residues. CDR1 LGHNA and CDR2 YSLEER come from the germline V gene. Written as DNA, the CDR3 is TGCGTCAGCAGCCAAGAGGCTAGCGGGATGAATGAGCAGTTCTTC. Translated: CVSSQEASGMNEQFF.

This clonotype showed up many times. The chain links TRBV4-1 to TRBJ1-5, with D uncertain. Trimming left V 0 bases short and J 3 bases short, with 9 bases between. The germline gives CDR1 MGHRA, CDR2 YSYEKL. This CDR3 region has 15 residues. The CDR3 protein is CASSQESGFNQPQHF. CDR3 DNA sequence: TGCGCCAGCAGCCAAGAATCGGGGTTCAATCAGCCCCAGCATTTT.

To note about this clonotype: The junction shows a germline mismatch at one end, possibly a read error. This rearrangement joins TRBV11-2 to TRBJ2-5, with D perhaps matching TRBD1 (7 bases). Looked up from germline, CDR1 is SGHAT and CDR2 is FQNNGV. The CDR3 runs 16 residues. In nucleotides, the CDR3 is TGTGCCAGCAGCGCCAGACAGGGTATGACGGGAGAGACCCACTACTTC. Translation: CASSARQGMTGETHYF.

This clonotype was detected many times. The chain combines TRBV20-1 with TRBJ1-1; D gene uncertain. Germline V CDR1 and CDR2: DFQATT, SNEGSKA (reference sequence). Trimming stripped 2 bases from V and 1 base from J, with 11 bases between. CDR3 length: 14 residues. CDR3 in amino acids: CSARFDRRNTEAFF. CDR3 coding DNA: TGCAGTGCTAGATTTGACCGGAGGAACACTGAAGCTTTCTTT.

J is TRBJ2-1 and V is TRBV6-2 or TRBV6-3; tentatively, D is TRBD1 (5 bases). From germline, CDR1 is MNHEY and CDR2 SVGEGT. V was pared by 5 bases and J by 4 bases, with 15 bases between. The CDR3 contains 15 residues. CDR3 sequence (DNA): TGTGCCAGCAGTCCGGACACTCTCCTTTACAATGAGCAGTTCTTC. This codes for CASSPDTLLYNEQFF.

For this clonotype: At one end the junction does not follow the germline gene, possibly because of a read error. The chain carries TRBV11-2 and TRBJ1-6; 8 nucleotides align to TRBD1. From germline, CDR1 is SGHAT and CDR2 FQNNGV. This CDR3 spans 15 amino acids. CDR3 protein: CASRNRDRRNSSLHF. In DNA, the CDR3 is TGTGCCAGCAGAAACCGGGACAGGCGCAATTCATCCCTCCACTTT.

The gene calls are TRBV4-1 and TRBJ1-1; possible D gene TRBD1, 5 bases. CDR3 size: 14 residues. Germline V gene lookup returns CDR1 MGHRA and CDR2 YSYEKL. V was clipped by 2 bases and J by 4 bases, with 11 bases between them. This CDR3 reads CASSQSQGVTEAFF. The DNA of the CDR3 is TGCGCCAGCAGCCAAAGCCAGGGCGTCACTGAAGCTTTCTTT.

This clonotype has just a few counts. A read error is likely, as this CDR3 ends without the conserved phenylalanine or tryptophan. The chain uses TRBV29-1 and TRBJ1-1; no clear D gene. This CDR3 spans 10 amino acids. Germline CDR1 and CDR2: SQVTM and ANQGSEA. Trimming removed 1 base from V and 4 bases from J, with 1 base in between. CDR3 loop: CSVEGTEAFI. The CDR3 DNA sequence: TGCAGCGTTGAAGGCACTGAAGCTTTCATT.

The V and J genes are TRBV20-1 and TRBJ1-4, with 7 nucleotides matching TRBD1. CDR1 is DFQATT and CDR2 is SNEGSKA in the germline V gene (reference sequence). After removal of 6 bases from V and 12 bases from J, the junction contained 13 bases not matched to a gene. The CDR3 contains 13 residues. CDR3 residues: CSAAGGVNKELFF. CDR3 sequence (DNA): TGCAGTGCCGCAGGGGGAGTTAATAAAGAACTGTTTTTT.